A selection of T cell receptor beta chains follows, all from one sample in a study of blood T cell repertoires in COVID-19. Some clones are missing from TCRdb's copy, which holds only in-frame ones; the method was immunoSEQ multiplex PCR. This table has about 270,000 clones, 83% appearing once. Material: peripheral blood. The origin of the receptors is a woman aged 45 to 65 who had recovered from COVID-19. Each CDR3 is given with its conserved first and last residue. The order of the fields is D gene, J gene, V gene, clone size, CDR3 protein, CDR3 DNA. D genes are given only for firm matches. Clone size appears in some rows only: once, few, many, or a class for an expanded clone.

TRBD2 TRBJ2-1 TRBV6-6 once CASSNSGSYNEQFF TGTGCCAGCAGTAATAGCGGGTCGTACAATGAGCAGTTCTTC
. TRBJ2-3 TRBV6-5 . CASNGGNTDTQYF TGTGCCAGCAACGGCGGCAACACAGATACGCAGTATTTT
TRBD2 TRBJ2-5 TRBV6-6 . CASTASGWETQYF TGTGCCAGCACTGCTAGCGGGTGGGAGACCCAGTACTTC
. TRBJ1-4 TRBV5-1 . CASSLEGRGSHEKLFF TGCGCCAGCAGCTTAGAAGGGAGAGGCAGTCATGAAAAACTGTTTTTT
TRBD1 TRBJ1-2 TRBV4-2 . CASSHRQGYGYTF TGTGCCAGCAGCCATAGACAGGGCTATGGCTACACCTTC
. TRBJ2-4 TRBV5-4 . CASSSGEWGKNIQYF TGTGCCAGCAGCTCGGGGGAGTGGGGCAAAAACATTCAGTACTTC
TRBD1 TRBJ1-1 TRBV19 . CASGQGANTEAFF TGTGCCAGTGGACAGGGGGCGAACACTGAAGCTTTCTTT
. TRBJ2-2 TRBV4-3 . CASSQAVGQGTGELFF TGCGCCAGCAGCCAAGCGGTTGGCCAGGGGACCGGGGAGCTGTTTTTT
TRBD1 TRBJ2-7 TRBV27 once CASSLRGGPYEQYF TGTGCCAGCAGTTTAAGAGGGGGCCCCTACGAGCAGTACTTC
TRBD1 TRBJ2-3 TRBV18 . CASSRQDRGLRDTQYF TGTGCCAGCTCACGGCAGGACAGGGGGCTTAGAGATACGCAGTATTTT
TRBD1 TRBJ2-7 TRBV27 . CASRGDRGLAYEQYF TGTGCCAGCAGGGGAGACAGGGGCCTTGCGTACGAGCAGTACTTC
. TRBJ2-3 TRBV7-6 . CASSPFGTDTQYF TGTGCCAGCAGCCCCTTTGGCACAGATACGCAGTATTTT
. TRBJ2-1 TRBV28 . CASSLSGQGSDEQFF TGTGCCAGCAGTTTATCTGGGCAGGGTTCCGATGAGCAGTTCTTC
TRBD2 TRBJ2-7 TRBV27 few CASSLRLAGNYEQYF TGTGCCAGCAGTTTAAGGCTAGCGGGGAACTACGAGCAGTACTTC
TRBD2 TRBJ2-4 TRBV4-3 . CASSQGLAGNIQYF TGCGCCAGCAGCCAGGGACTAGCGGGGAACATTCAGTACTTC
TRBD1 TRBJ1-6 TRBV4-1 few CASSLRELGTGGFSPLHF TGCGCCAGCAGCCTCCGTGAACTCGGGACAGGGGGCTTTTCACCCCTCCACTTT
. TRBJ2-5 TRBV28 . CASSWTELQETQYF TGTGCCAGCAGCTGGACAGAACTCCAAGAGACCCAGTACTTC
. TRBJ2-7 TRBV5-3 . CARSFSRPGRGREQYF TGTGCCAGAAGCTTTTCAAGGCCGGGGCGGGGACGGGAGCAGTACTTC
. TRBJ2-7 TRBV24-1 . CATSGGSYEQYF TGTGCCACCAGTGGCGGGTCCTACGAGCAGTACTTC
. TRBJ2-7 TRBV27 . CASSLGPLNGYEQYF TGTGCCAGCAGTTTAGGCCCCCTCAATGGCTACGAGCAGTACTTC
TRBD1 TRBJ2-3 TRBV11-2 . CASSLGDRGADTQYF TGTGCCAGCAGCTTAGGAGACAGGGGAGCAGATACGCAGTATTTT
. TRBJ2-3 TRBV10-1 . CASSDPGGNTQYF TGCGCCAGCAGTGACCCAGGAGGCAATACGCAGTATTTT
TRBD2 TRBJ2-5 TRBV6-6 . CASSPRWTSGSALETQYF TGTGCCAGCAGTCCCCGTTGGACTAGCGGATCGGCGTTGGAGACCCAGTACTTC